One sample yielded the 19 T cell receptor beta chains listed below, sequenced in a study of blood T cell repertoires in COVID-19. This table comes from immunoSEQ multiplex PCR, and its TCRdb copy is limited to in-frame clones, with some not included. The top ten hold about a fifth of the sample, which has 50,000 to 75,000 clones, roughly 86% seen once. Source material: peripheral blood. The origin of the receptors is a woman aged 50 to 65 with active or convalescent COVID-19.

The CDR3 spells CASSLEIGGRSTDTQYF. For the CDR3, the DNA is TGTGCCAGCAGCTTGGAAATCGGCGGGAGGAGCACAGATACGCAGTATTTT. The V and J genes are TRBV5-6 and TRBJ2-3; 8 nucleotides align to TRBD2. This CDR3 comprises 17 residues. The V and J ends lost 0 bases and 0 bases, in that order; junction bases with no gene match: 6. From germline, CDR1 is SGHDT and CDR2 YYEEEE.

Sample share makes this clone medium-sized. The V and J genes are TRBV5-1 and TRBJ2-3; a possible D gene is TRBD1 (5 bases). This CDR3 has 17 amino acids. Deletions cut 3 bases from V and 1 base from J, with 18 bases between. Per germline, CDR1 SGHRS and CDR2 YFSETQ. CDR3 nucleotide sequence: TGCGCCAGCAGCTGGGCCTCATCAGGGTTCCGCACAGATACGCAGTATTTT. Protein sequence: CASSWASSGFRTDTQYF.

This clone was seen only once. The chain links TRBV30 to TRBJ1-4; 8 nucleotides agree with TRBD1. Germline CDR1 reads GTSNPN; CDR2 reads SVGIG (reference sequence). V trimming: 1 base; J trimming: 11 bases; junction bases outside the gene matches: 15. This CDR3 contains 16 residues. The CDR3 spells CAWSGGQVPPPIKLFF. The DNA for the CDR3 is TGTGCCTGGAGTGGGGGACAGGTTCCTCCTCCTATTAAACTGTTTTTT. Full variable domain (remainder filled in from reference TRBV30 and TRBJ1-4): SQTIHQWPATLVQPVGSPLSLECTVEGTSNPNLYWYRQAAGRGLQLLFYSVGIGQISSEVPQNLSASRPQDRQFILSSKKLLLSDSGFYLCAWSGGQVPPPIKLFFGSGTQLSVL.

The CDR3 here is CASSEGLSDTDTQYF. The CDR3 DNA reads TGTGCCAGCAGTGAAGGTCTTAGCGACACAGATACGCAGTATTTT. The chain is built from TRBV2 and TRBJ2-3; D is possibly TRBD2 (5 bases). The germline V gene has CDR1 SNHLY and CDR2 FYNNEI. The V and J ends lost 1 base and 2 bases respectively, with 10 bases between them. CDR3 size: 15 residues.

The CDR3 bases are TGCGCCAGCAGCCAAGAAAATGGTGGGGGGATTCACTACGAGCAGTACTTC. Protein sequence: CASSQENGGGIHYEQYF. This chain connects TRBV4-1 to TRBJ2-7; tentatively, D is TRBD2 (6 bases). CDR3 length: 17 amino acids. The germline gives CDR1 MGHRA, CDR2 YSYEKL. Trimming left V 0 bases short and J 3 bases short, with 18 bases between.

The chain recombines TRBV9 with TRBJ1-3; TRBD1 might be the D (6 bases). V lost 3 bases and J lost 0, with 10 bases in between. The germline gives CDR1 SGDLS, CDR2 YYNGEE. The CDR3 spans 15 residues. In DNA form, the CDR3 reads TGTGCCAGCAGCGCTACAGGGAGCTCTGGAAACACCATATATTTT. As protein: CASSATGSSGNTIYF.

V is TRBV5-6 and J is TRBJ2-1, with 9 positions matching TRBD1. Germline values: CDR1 SGHDT, CDR2 YYEEEE. After removal of 4 bases from V and 8 bases from J, the junction contained 16 bases not matched to a gene. CDR3 length equals 17 residues. The CDR3 protein is CASSRAFRDRAGDEQFF. The CDR3, as DNA: TGTGCCAGCAGCCGCGCCTTCCGGGACAGGGCGGGCGATGAGCAGTTCTTC.

This clone was seen only a few times. The V and J genes are TRBV2 and TRBJ1-2, with 8 nucleotides matching TRBD1. CDR3 length: 13 amino acids. V shed 7 bases, J shed 8 bases, and the junction held 9 bases outside the gene matches. The V gene's germline CDR1 is SNHLY and CDR2 FYNNEI. CDR3 bases: TGTGCCAGCAACCAACAGGGGGTTCTCGGCTACACCTTC. This codes for CASNQQGVLGYTF.

This chain joins TRBV9 and TRBJ2-7; D is possibly TRBD2 (6 bases). CDR3 size: 15 residues. Germline CDR1 is SGDLS and CDR2 is YYNGEE. V lost 0 bases, J lost 4 bases, and 14 bases lay in between. In DNA, the CDR3 is TGTGCCAGCAGCGTAGGGGGGAGGTTAGCATACGAGCAGTACTTC. Its translation: CASSVGGRLAYEQYF.

This clone was counted only a few times. The V gene is TRBV27, the J gene TRBJ1-3, with no clear D. CDR1 MNHEY and CDR2 SMNVEV come from the germline V gene (reference sequence). The length of the CDR3 is 15 residues. Trimming removed 6 bases from V and 0 bases from J, with 12 bases in between. The DNA of the CDR3 is TGTGCCAGCAGGGAGGAGGGATACTCTGGAAACACCATATATTTT. Residues: CASREEGYSGNTIYF.

The rearrangement uses TRBV27 and TRBJ1-1, with 12 bases identical to TRBD1. The V and J ends lost 1 base and 7 bases, in that order; junction bases with no gene match: 16. The germline gives CDR1 MNHEY, CDR2 SMNVEV (reference sequence). The CDR3 is made up of 19 amino acids. The CDR3 sequence: CASSLCPLPGQGALFEAFF. In nucleotides, the CDR3 is TGTGCCAGCAGTTTATGTCCCTTACCGGGACAGGGGGCGCTATTTGAAGCTTTCTTT.

This clone was counted once. The chain has TRBV14 and TRBJ1-1; D not resolved. The V and J ends lost 4 bases and 0 bases respectively, with 3 bases between them. The CDR3 runs 12 residues. Looked up from germline, CDR1 is SGHDN and CDR2 is FVKESK. The CDR3 bases are TGTGCCAGCAGCCCCATGAACACTGAAGCTTTCTTT. This codes for CASSPMNTEAFF.

The rearrangement links TRBV10-3 to TRBJ1-3; a possible D gene is TRBD1 (5 bases). The CDR3 runs to 13 residues. V was shortened by 11 bases and J by 5 bases, with 16 bases between the two germline ends. Germline V gives CDR1 ENHRY, CDR2 SYGVKD. The CDR3 DNA reads as TGTGCCGTCCAGGGTATTGGTAGAAACACCATATATTTT. Translation gives CAVQGIGRNTIYF.

The V gene is TRBV10-2, the J gene TRBJ1-2; TRBD1 agrees at 7 bases. The CDR3 has 13 amino acids. Germline CDR1 reads WSHSY; CDR2 reads SAAADI. V trimming: 2 bases; J trimming: 6 bases; junction bases outside the gene matches: 3. As DNA, the CDR3 is TGCGCCAGCAGTGAGGACAGGGCGGATGGCTACACCTTC. Its translation is CASSEDRADGYTF.

The V gene is TRBV21-1, the J gene TRBJ1-2; TRBD1 reflects the table's D call only, with no check against the DNA. TRBV21-1 is annotated as a pseudogene. This CDR3 comprises 18 residues. The CDR3 here is CASSKGEGRGRYNYGYTF. The CDR3 region has the DNA TGTGCCAGCAGCAAGGGGGAGGGCAGGGGGCGATACAACTATGGCTACACCTTC.

This clone was picked up a small number of times. This chain connects TRBV6-4 to TRBJ2-3, with 9 bases identical to TRBD2. The CDR3 totals 16 residues. With 4 bases clipped from V and 2 bases from J, the junction kept 7 bases outside the gene matches. CDR1 MRHNA and CDR2 SNTAGT come from the germline V gene. CDR3 in amino acids: CASSAVAGAFTDTQYF. The CDR3 coding sequence is TGTGCCAGCAGTGCCGTAGCGGGGGCCTTCACAGATACGCAGTATTTT.

The CDR3 is CASSHGTAYNSPLHF. CDR3 in DNA: TGTGCCAGCAGCCACGGGACAGCCTATAATTCACCCCTCCACTTT. J is TRBJ1-6 and V is TRBV3-1 (or the pseudogene TRBV3-2); 7 nucleotides line up with TRBD1. Germline V gene sequence: CDR1 LGHDT, CDR2 YNNKEL (reference sequence). Trimming removed 3 bases from V and 2 bases from J; junction bases left unmatched: 1. The CDR3 is 15 amino acids.

V gene TRBV2 combines with J gene TRBJ1-1, with 10 positions matching TRBD1. The V segment lost 5 bases and the J segment 6 bases; nucleotides outside the gene matches: 6. CDR3 length equals 14 residues. Germline CDR1 reads SNHLY; CDR2 reads FYNNEI. The CDR3 protein is CASSPGTGASEAFF. The CDR3 DNA reads TGTGCCAGCAGTCCCGGGACAGGGGCTTCTGAAGCTTTCTTT.

The chain is built from TRBV9 and TRBJ1-1; weak D call: TRBD1 (6 bases). Germline assignment: CDR1 SGDLS and CDR2 YYNGEE. Deletions cut 7 bases from V and 4 bases from J, with 14 bases between. The CDR3 spans 13 residues. DNA of the CDR3: TGTGCCAGCGCCACAGGGAGGGTCACTGAAGCTTTCTTT. This codes for CASATGRVTEAFF.